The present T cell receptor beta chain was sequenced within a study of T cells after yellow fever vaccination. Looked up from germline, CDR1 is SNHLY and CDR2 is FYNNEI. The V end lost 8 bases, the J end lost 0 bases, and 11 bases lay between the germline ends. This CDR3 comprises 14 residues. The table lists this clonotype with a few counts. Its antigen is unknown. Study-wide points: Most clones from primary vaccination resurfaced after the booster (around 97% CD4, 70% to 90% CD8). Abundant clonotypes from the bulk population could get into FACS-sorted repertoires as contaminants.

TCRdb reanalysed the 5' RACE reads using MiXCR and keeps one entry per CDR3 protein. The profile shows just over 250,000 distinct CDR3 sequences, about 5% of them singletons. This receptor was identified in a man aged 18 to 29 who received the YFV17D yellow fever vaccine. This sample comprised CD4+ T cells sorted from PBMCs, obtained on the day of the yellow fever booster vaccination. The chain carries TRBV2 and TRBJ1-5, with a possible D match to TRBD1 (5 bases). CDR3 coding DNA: TGTGCCAGCCGTAGGGGTTATAGCAATCAGCCCCAGCATTTT. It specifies CASRRGYSNQPQHF.